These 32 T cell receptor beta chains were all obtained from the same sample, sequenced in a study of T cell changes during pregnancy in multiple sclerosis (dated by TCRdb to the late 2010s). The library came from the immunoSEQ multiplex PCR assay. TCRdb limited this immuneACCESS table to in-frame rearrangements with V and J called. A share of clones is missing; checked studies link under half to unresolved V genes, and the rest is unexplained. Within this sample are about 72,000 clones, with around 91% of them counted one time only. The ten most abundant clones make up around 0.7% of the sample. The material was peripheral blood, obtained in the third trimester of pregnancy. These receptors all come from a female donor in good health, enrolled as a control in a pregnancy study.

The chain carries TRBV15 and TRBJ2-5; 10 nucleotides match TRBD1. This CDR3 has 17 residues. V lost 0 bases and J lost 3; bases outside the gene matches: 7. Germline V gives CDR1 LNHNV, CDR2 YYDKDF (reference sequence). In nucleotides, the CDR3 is TGTGCCACCAGCAGAGATAGTTGGGACAGGGGTAAAGAGACCCAGTACTTC. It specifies CATSRDSWDRGKETQYF.

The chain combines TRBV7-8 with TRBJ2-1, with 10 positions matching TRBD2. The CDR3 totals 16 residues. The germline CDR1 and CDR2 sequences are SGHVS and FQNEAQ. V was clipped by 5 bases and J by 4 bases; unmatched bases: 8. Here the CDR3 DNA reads TGTGCCAGCAGCCCGTGGACTAGCGGAAATTACAATGAGCAGTTCTTC. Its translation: CASSPWTSGNYNEQFF.

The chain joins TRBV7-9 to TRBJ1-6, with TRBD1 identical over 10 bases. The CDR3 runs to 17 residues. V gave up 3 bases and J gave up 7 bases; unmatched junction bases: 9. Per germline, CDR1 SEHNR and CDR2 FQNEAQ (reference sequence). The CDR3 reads CASSFETGGVWNSPLHF. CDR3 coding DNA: TGTGCCAGCAGCTTTGAGACAGGGGGCGTGTGGAATTCACCCCTCCACTTT.

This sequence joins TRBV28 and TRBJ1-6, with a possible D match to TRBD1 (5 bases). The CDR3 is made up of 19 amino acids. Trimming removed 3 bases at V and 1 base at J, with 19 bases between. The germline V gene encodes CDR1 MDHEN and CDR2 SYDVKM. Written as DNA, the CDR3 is TGTGCCAGCAGTTTTCTTCAGGGTTCCTCGGGTTCCTATAATTCACCCCTCCACTTT. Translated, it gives CASSFLQGSSGSYNSPLHF.

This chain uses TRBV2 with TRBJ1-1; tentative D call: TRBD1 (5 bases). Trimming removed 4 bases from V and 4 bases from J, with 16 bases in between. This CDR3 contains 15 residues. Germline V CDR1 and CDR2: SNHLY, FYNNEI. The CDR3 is CASSVLGPVGTEAFF. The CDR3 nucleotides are TGTGCCAGCAGTGTTTTGGGGCCGGTCGGCACTGAAGCTTTCTTT.

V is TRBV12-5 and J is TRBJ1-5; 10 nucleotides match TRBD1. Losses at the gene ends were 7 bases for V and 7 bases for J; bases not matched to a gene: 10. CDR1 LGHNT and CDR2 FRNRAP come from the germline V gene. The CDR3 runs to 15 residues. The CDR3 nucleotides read TGTGCTAGTGCTACCGGACAGGGGGAGACCCAGCCCCAGCATTTT. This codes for CASATGQGETQPQHF.

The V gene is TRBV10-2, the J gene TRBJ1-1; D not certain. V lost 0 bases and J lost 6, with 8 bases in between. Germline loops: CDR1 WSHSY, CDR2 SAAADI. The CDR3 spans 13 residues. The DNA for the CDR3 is TGCGCCAGCAGTGAGTCAGCCCCCTCTGAAGCTTTCTTT. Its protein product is CASSESAPSEAFF.

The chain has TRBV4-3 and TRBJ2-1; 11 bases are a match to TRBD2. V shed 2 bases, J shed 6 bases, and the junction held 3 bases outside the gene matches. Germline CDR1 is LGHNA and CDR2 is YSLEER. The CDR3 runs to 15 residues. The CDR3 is CASSQRLAGSNEQFF. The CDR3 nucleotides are TGCGCCAGCAGCCAACGACTAGCGGGAAGCAATGAGCAGTTCTTC.

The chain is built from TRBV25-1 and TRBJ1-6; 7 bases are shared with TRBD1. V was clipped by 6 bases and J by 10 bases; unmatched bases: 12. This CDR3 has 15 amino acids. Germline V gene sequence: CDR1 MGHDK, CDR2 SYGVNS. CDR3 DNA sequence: TGTGCCAGCAGCGAAGGGGGCAGGGTCGAATCACCCCTCCACTTT. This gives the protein CASSEGGRVESPLHF.

The CDR3 is CASSPGTGGPNTEAFF. In nucleotides, the CDR3 is TGCGCCAGCAGCCCAGGGACAGGGGGACCGAACACTGAAGCTTTCTTT. V is TRBV4-1 and J is TRBJ1-1; 11 nucleotides match TRBD1. J was trimmed by 1 base and V by 4 bases; bases with no gene match: 5. The germline CDR1 and CDR2 sequences are MGHRA and YSYEKL. This CDR3 spans 16 amino acids.

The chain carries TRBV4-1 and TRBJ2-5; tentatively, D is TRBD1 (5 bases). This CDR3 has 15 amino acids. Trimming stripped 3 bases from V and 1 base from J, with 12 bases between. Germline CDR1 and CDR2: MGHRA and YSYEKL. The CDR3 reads CASSQVEGVQETQYF. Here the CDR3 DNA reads TGCGCCAGCAGCCAGGTCGAAGGGGTCCAAGAGACCCAGTACTTC.

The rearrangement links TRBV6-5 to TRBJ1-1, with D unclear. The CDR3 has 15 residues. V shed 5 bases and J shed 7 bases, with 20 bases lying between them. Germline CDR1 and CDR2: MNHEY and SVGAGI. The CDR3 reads CASSVDFGAKSEAFF. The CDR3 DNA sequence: TGTGCCAGCAGTGTTGACTTCGGAGCCAAGAGTGAAGCTTTCTTT.

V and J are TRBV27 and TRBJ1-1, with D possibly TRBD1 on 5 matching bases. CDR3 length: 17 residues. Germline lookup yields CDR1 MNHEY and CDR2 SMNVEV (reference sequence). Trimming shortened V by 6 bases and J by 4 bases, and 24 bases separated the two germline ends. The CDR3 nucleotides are TGTGCCAGCAGCGGGGCCGGGGGGGTAAGGGTGGGCACTGAAGCTTTCTTT. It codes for CASSGAGGVRVGTEAFF.

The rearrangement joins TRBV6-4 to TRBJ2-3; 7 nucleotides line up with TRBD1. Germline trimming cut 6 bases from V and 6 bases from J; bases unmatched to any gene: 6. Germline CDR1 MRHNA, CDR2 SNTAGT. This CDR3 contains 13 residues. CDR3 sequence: CASSEGASDTQYF. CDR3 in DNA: TGTGCCAGCAGCGAGGGGGCAAGCGATACGCAGTATTTT.

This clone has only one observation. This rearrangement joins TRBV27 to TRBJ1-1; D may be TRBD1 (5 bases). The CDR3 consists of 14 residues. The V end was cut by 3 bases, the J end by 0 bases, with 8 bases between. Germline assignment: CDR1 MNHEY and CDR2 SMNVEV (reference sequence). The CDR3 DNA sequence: TGTGCCAGCAGTTTTGGGACTGTGAACACTGAAGCTTTCTTT. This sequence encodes CASSFGTVNTEAFF.

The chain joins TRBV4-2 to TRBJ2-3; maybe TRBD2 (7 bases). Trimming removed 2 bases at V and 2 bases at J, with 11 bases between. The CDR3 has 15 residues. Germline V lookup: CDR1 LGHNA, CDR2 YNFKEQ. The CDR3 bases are TGTGCCAGCAGCCAACCCGGGGGGCCCACAGATACGCAGTATTTT. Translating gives CASSQPGGPTDTQYF.

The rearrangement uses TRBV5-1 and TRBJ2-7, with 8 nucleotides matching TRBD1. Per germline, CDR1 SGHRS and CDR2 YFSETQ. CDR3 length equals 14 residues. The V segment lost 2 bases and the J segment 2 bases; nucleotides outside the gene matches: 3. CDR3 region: CASSFDRGPYEQYF. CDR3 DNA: TGCGCCAGCAGCTTCGACAGGGGCCCCTACGAGCAGTACTTC.

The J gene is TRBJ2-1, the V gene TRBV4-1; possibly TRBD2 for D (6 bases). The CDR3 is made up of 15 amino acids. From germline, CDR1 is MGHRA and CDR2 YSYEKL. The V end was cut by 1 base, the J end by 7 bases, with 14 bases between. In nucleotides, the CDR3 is TGCGCCAGCAGCCAAGGGCCACTAGCAGGTAATGAGCAGTTCTTC. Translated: CASSQGPLAGNEQFF.

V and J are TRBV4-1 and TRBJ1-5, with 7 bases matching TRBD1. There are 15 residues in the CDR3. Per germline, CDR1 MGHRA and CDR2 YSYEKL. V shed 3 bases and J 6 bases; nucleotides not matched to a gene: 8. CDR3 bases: TGCGCCAGCAGCCAGACGACAGGGCATAGTCAGCCCCAGCATTTT. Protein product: CASSQTTGHSQPQHF.

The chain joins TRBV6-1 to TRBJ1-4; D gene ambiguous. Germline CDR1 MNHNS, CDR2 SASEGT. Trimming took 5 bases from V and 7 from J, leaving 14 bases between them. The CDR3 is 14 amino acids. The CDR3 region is CASSPRLWSEKLFF. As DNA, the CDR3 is TGTGCCAGCAGTCCCCGGCTGTGGAGTGAAAAACTGTTTTTT.

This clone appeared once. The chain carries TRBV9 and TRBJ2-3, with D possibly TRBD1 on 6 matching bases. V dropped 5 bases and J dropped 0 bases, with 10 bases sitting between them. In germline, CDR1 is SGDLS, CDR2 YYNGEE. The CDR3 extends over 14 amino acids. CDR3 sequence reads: CASSLGASTDTQYF. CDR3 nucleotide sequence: TGTGCCAGCAGTCTGGGGGCCAGCACAGATACGCAGTATTTT.

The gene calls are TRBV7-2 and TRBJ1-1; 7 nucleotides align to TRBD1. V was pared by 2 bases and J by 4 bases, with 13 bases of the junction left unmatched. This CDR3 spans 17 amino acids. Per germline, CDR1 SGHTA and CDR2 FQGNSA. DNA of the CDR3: TGTGCCAGCAGCTTAAGGATTGGTAGGGGGCGCGGCACTGAAGCTTTCTTT. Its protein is CASSLRIGRGRGTEAFF.

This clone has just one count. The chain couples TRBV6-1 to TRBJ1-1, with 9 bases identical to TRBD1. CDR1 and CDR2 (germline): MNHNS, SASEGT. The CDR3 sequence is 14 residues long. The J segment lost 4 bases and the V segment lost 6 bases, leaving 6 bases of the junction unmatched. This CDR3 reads CASRATGGTTEAFF. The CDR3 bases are TGTGCCAGCAGGGCGACAGGGGGGACCACTGAAGCTTTCTTT.

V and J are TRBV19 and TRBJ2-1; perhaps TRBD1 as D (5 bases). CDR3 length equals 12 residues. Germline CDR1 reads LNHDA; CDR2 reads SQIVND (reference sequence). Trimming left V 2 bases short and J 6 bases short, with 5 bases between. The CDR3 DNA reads TGTGCCAGTAGTATAACAGGCAATGAGCAGTTCTTC. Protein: CASSITGNEQFF.

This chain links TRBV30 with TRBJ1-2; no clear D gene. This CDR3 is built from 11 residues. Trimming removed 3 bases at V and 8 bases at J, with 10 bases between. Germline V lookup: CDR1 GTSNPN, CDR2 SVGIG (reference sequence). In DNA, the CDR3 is TGTGCCTGGAGCCCCTCCGGGGGCTACACCTTC. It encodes CAWSPSGGYTF.

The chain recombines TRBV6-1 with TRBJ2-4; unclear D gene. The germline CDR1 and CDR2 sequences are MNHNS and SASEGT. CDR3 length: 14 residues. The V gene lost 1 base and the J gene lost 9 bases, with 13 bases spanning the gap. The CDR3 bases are TGTGCCAGCAGTGAAGTCTCGGCGGTGGGCATTCAGTACTTC. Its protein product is CASSEVSAVGIQYF.

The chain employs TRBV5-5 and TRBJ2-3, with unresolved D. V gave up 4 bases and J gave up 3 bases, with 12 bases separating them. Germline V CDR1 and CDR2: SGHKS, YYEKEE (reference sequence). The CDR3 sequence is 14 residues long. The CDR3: CASSPEWLTDTQYF. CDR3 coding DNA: TGTGCCAGCAGCCCGGAGTGGTTAACAGATACGCAGTATTTT. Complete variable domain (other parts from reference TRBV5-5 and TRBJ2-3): DAGVTQSPTHLIKTRGQQVTLRCSPISGHKSVSWYQQVLGQGPQFIFQYYEKEERGRGNFPDRFSARQFPNYSSELNVNALLLGDSALYLCASSPEWLTDTQYFGPGTRLTVL.

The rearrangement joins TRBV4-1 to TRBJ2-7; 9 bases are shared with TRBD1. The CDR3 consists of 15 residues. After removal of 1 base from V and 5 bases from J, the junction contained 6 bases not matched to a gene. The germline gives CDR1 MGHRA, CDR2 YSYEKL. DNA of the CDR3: TGCGCCAGCAGCCAAGGCGGGACAGGGTCCCACGAGCAGTACTTC. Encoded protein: CASSQGGTGSHEQYF.

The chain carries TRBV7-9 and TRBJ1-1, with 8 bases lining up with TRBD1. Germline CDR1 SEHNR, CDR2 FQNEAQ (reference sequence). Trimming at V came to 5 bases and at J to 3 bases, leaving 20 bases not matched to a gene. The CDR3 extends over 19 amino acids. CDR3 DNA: TGTGCCAGCAGCCCCTATGCCGGACAGGGTTTAACTGCTGACACTGAAGCTTTCTTT. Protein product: CASSPYAGQGLTADTEAFF.

DNA of the CDR3: TGTGCCAGCAGCTCGGGACTTGTGGACAATCAGCCCCAGCATTTT. This encodes CASSSGLVDNQPQHF. The chain joins TRBV5-5 to TRBJ1-5, with TRBD1 as a possible D gene (5 bases). Germline loops: CDR1 SGHKS, CDR2 YYEKEE (reference sequence). The CDR3 loop spans 15 amino acids. V was clipped by 3 bases and J by 3 bases, with 13 bases between them.

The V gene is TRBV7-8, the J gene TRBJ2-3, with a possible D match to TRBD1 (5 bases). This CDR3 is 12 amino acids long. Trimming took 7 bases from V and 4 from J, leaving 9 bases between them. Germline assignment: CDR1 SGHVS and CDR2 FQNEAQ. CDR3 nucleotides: TGTGCCAGCACCATAGGGGCAGATACGCAGTATTTT. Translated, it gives CASTIGADTQYF. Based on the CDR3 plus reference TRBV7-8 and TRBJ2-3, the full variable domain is GAGVSQSPRYKVAKRGQDVALRCDPISGHVSLFWYQQALGQGPEFLTYFQNEAQLDKSGLPSDRFFAERPEGSVSTLKIQRTQQEDSAVYLCASTIGADTQYFGPGTRLTVL.

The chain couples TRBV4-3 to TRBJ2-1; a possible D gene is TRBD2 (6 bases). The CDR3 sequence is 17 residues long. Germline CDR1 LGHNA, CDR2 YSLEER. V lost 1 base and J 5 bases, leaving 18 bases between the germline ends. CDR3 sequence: CASSQASGTGLHNEQFF. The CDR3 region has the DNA TGCGCCAGCAGCCAAGCCTCCGGGACTGGTCTTCACAATGAGCAGTTCTTC.